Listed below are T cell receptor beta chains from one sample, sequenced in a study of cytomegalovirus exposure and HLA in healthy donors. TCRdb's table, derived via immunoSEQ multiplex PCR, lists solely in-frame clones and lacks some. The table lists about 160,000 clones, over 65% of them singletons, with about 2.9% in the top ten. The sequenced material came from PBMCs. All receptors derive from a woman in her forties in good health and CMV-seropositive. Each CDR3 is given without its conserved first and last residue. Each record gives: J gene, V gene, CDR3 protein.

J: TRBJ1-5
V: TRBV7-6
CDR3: ASSPRINQPQH

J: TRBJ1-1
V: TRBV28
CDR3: ASTRPGANTEAF

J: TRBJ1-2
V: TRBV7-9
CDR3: ASNGGTGMHGYT

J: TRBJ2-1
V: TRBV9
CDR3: ASSVTSGRGDNEQF

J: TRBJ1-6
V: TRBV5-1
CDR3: ASSLVAGSNSPLH

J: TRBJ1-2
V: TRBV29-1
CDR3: SVGASYGYT

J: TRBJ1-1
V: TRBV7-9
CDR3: ASSLVEGGMEAF

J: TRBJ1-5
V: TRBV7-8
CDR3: ASTPGQGLQPQH

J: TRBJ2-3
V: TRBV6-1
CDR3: ASIDVLSSTDTQY

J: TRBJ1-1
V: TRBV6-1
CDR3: ASSRNRVLNTEAF

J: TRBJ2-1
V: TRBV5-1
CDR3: ASSLVVAGGQF

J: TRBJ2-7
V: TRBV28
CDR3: ASSRGEQY

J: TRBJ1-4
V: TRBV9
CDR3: ASSATGTGDEKLF

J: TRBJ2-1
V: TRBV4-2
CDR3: ASSQDPGRGSYNEQF

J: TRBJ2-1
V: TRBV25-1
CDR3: ASMERGGVHEQF

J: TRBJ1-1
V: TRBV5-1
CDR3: ASNPSGGTEAF

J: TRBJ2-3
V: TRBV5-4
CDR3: ASIQTDTQY

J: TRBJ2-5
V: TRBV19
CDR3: ASRLAGETQY

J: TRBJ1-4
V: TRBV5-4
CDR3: ASSSKQGKDEKLF

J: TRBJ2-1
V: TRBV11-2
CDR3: ASSLGLVIHEQF

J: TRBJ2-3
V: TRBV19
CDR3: ASSMGAGGLTDTQY

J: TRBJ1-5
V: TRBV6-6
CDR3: ASSSRQSDLNQPQH

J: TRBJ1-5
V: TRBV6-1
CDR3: ASSEGGGIFNQPQH

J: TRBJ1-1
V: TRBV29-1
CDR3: SVTESRSF

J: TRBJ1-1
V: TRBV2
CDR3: ASSEMGGRNTEAF

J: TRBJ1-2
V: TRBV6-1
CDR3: ASSENALLYYGYT

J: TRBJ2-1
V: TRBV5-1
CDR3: ASSYQGDTEQF

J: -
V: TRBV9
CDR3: ASSKAGEPIPYEQY

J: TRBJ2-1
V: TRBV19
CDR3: ASSIDSGLAGVLEQF

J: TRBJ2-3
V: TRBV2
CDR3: ATLRGTGGADTQY

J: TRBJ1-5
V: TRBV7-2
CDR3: ASSSGQDYQPQH

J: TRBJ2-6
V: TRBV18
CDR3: ASSSIISGANVLT

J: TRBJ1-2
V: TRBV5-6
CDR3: ASGINRVFGYT

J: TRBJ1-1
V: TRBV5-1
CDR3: ASSLVSGGNTEAF

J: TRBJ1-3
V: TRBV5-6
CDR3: ASSLPTVNTIY

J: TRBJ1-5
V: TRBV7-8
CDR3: ASSLRGGGAWQPQH

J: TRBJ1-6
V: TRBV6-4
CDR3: ASRTGDNNSPLH

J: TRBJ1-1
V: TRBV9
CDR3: ASSVGSVALNTEAF

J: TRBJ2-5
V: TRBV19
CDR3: ATSYSGLEETQY

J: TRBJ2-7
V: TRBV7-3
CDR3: ASSRDRGSYEQY

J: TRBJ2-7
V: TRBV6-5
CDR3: ASMGGGGPYEQY

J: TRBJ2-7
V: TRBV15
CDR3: ATSREGGSSYEQY

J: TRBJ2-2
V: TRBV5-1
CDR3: ASSTAGGELF

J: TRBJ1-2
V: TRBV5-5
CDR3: ASSLGGTGGSYGYT

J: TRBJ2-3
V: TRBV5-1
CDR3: ASRLGGGGMDTQY

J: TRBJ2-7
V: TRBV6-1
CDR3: ASSVERANYEQY

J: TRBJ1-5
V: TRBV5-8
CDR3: ASSLGVGQPQN

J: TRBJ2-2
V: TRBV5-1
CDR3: ASSSGLHTGELF

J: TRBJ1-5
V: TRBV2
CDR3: ASSGQGNQPQH

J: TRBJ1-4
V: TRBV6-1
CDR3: ASSPKRGREKLF

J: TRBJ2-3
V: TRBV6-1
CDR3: ASVAGGVDTQY

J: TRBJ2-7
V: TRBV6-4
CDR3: ASSQPGQGPYEQY

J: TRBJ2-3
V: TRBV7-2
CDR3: ASSQSLVSGTDTQY

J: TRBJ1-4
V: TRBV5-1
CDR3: ASSAIPSTNEKLF

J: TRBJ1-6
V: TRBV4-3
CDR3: ASSLTGDNSPLH

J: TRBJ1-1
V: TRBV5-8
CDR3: ASSWGQGAGTEAF

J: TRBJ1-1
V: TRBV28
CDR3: ASSPLRVPFGAF